The rows below give T cell receptor beta chains drawn from one sample of a study of T cell changes during pregnancy in multiple sclerosis. Produced via immunoSEQ multiplex PCR; TCRdb's table is partial and in-frame only. The sample includes around 110,000 clones, under 95% seen only once; the top ten take 1.5% to 2%. Sequenced material: peripheral blood, taken before pregnancy. These receptor sequences come from a female donor with multiple sclerosis, enrolled in a pregnancy study. Each CDR3 is given without its conserved first and last residue.

length	V	J	CDR3
12	TRBV5-6	TRBJ2-5	ASRRTNNQETQY
14	TRBV28	TRBJ1-6	ASRGTGESVNSPLH
11	TRBV7-3	TRBJ2-7	ASSLQASYEQY
14	TRBV27	TRBJ2-2	ASSSGPWGGSGELF
13	TRBV6-5	TRBJ2-1	ASSYVPGASNEQF
13	TRBV6-5	TRBJ1-2	ASSYKGLVNYGYT
14	TRBV5-1	TRBJ2-7	ASSPVSGRASYEQY
13	TRBV19	TRBJ1-6	ASRVGQGIPSPLH
13	TRBV7-2	TRBJ1-1	ASSSTGGRGTEAF
12	TRBV4-3	TRBJ2-3	ASSQVQRTDTQY
13	TRBV5-1	TRBJ1-1	ASSLGSTGNTEAF
14	TRBV7-3	TRBJ2-2	ASSPAGTLGTGELF
15	TRBV2	TRBJ2-3	ASSDLFGKLAGSTQY
11	TRBV11-2	TRBJ1-6	ASSLLSISPLH
13	TRBV7-8	TRBJ1-2	ASSAPETGNFGYT
13	TRBV7-9	TRBJ2-5	ASSLGESLQETQY
14	TRBV5-1	TRBJ2-6	ASSQQGRSGANVLT
14	TRBV4-2	TRBJ2-3	ASSQDSGRAAGTQY
12	TRBV28	TRBJ1-2	ASSSRRGSRGYT
12	TRBV5-1	TRBJ1-2	ASSLGGGNYGYT
12	TRBV5-1	TRBJ2-5	ASSSPGSGGTQY
15	TRBV28	TRBJ1-6	ASSLPRDSPDNSPLH
10	TRBV2	TRBJ2-5	ASGGRGETQY
12	TRBV7-9	TRBJ2-7	ASSPAALVHEQY
15	TRBV18	TRBJ2-3	ASSPDGHSGYTDTQY